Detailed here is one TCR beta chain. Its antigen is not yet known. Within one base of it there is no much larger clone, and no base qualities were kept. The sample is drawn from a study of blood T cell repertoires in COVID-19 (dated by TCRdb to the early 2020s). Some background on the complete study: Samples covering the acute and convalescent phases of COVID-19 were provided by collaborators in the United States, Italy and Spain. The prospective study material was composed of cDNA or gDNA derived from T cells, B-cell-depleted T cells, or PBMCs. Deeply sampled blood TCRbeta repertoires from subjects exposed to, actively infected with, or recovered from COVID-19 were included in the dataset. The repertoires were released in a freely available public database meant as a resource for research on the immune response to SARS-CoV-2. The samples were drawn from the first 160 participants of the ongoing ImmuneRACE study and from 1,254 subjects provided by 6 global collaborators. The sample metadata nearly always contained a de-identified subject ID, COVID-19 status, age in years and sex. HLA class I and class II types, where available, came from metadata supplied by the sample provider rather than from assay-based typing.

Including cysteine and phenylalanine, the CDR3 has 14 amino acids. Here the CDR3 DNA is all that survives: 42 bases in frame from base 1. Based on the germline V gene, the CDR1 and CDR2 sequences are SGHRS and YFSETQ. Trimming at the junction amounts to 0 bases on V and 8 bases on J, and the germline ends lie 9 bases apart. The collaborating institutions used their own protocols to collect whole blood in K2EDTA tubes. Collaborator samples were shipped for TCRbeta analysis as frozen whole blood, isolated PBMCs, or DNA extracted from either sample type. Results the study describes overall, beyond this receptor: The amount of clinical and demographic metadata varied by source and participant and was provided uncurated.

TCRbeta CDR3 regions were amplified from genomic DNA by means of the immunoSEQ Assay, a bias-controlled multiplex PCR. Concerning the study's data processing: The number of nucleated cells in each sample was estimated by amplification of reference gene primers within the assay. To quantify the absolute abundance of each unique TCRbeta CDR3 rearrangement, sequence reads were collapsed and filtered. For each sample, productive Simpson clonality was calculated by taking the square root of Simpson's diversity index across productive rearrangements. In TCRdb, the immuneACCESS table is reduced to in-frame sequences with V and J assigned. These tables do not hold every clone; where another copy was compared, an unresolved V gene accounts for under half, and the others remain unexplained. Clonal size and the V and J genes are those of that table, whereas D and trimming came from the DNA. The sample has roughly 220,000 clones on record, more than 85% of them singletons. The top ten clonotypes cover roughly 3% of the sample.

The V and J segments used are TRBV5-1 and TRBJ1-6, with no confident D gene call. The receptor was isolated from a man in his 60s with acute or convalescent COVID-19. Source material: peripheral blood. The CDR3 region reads CASSLAVRYSPLHF. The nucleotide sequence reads TGCGCCAGCAGCTTGGCCGTGAGGTATTCACCCCTCCACTTT.